These 32 T cell receptor beta chains came from one sample sequenced in a study of CD8+ T cells in alopecia areata. Extracted RNA was reverse transcribed into cDNA, the sequencing template. Measured with immunoSEQ multiplex PCR; TCRdb has only the in-frame clones, and not every one. The sample consists of 200,000 to 250,000 clones, roughly 56% of them appearing once. The sample was CD8+ T cells sorted from blood. These receptors were obtained from a human donor in good health.

The chain combines TRBV4-1 with TRBJ2-7, with a tentative D call TRBD2 (5 bases). Trimming pared 0 bases from V and 7 bases from J, leaving 19 bases between. CDR1 and CDR2 (germline): MGHRA, YSYEKL. The length of the CDR3 is 16 residues. This CDR3 is CASSQDGRAISGEQYF. Here the CDR3 DNA reads TGCGCCAGCAGCCAAGACGGGCGGGCTATCTCGGGGGAGCAGTACTTC.

Note on this clone: The same CDR3 is also encoded by other DNA sequences in this sample. This sequence joins TRBV13 and TRBJ2-4; no clear D. V dropped 0 bases and J dropped 3 bases, with 9 bases sitting between them. CDR3 length: 15 residues. The germline V gene encodes CDR1 PRHDT and CDR2 FYEKMQ (reference sequence). The CDR3 sequence: CASSLGLGDKNIQYF. Written as DNA, the CDR3 is TGTGCCAGCAGCTTAGGGCTGGGTGACAAAAACATTCAGTACTTC.

CDR3 sequence (DNA): TGTGCCTGCCCGGGACTAAAGTACCAAGAGACCCAGTACTTC. This encodes CACPGLKYQETQYF. This sequence joins TRBV30 and TRBJ2-5, with 7 bases that match TRBD2. V lost 6 bases and J lost 0; bases outside the gene matches: 7. From germline, CDR1 is GTSNPN and CDR2 SVGIG (reference sequence). The CDR3 has 14 residues. The whole variable domain, remainder taken from reference TRBV30 and TRBJ2-5, is SQTIHQWPATLVQPVGSPLSLECTVEGTSNPNLYWYRQAAGRGLQLLFYSVGIGQISSEVPQNLSASRPQDRQFILSSKKLLLSDSGFYLCACPGLKYQETQYFGPGTRLLVL.

This clone has only a few counts. The rearrangement joins TRBV14 to TRBJ2-7; no definite D call. The CDR3 is 12 amino acids. With 1 base removed from V and 5 bases from J, the gap between germline ends came to 6 bases. CDR1 and CDR2 (germline): SGHDN, FVKESK. The CDR3 spells CASSQVRNEQYF. The DNA for the CDR3 is TGTGCCAGCAGCCAAGTCCGGAACGAGCAGTACTTC.

The V call is TRBV7-6, the J call TRBJ2-2; D is perhaps TRBD1 (6 bases). The CDR3 has 12 amino acids. Germline V gene lookup returns CDR1 SGHVS and CDR2 FNYEAQ. V was cut by 11 bases and J by 5 bases, with 12 bases left in between. As DNA, the CDR3 is TGTGCCTGGGGGCGAGGGACCGGGGAGCTGTTTTTT. Protein product: CAWGRGTGELFF. The whole variable domain, filled in from reference TRBV7-6 and TRBJ2-2, reads GAGVSQSPRYKVTKRGQDVALRCDPISGHVSLYWYRQALGQGPEFLTYFNYEAQQDKSGLPNDRFSAERPEGSISTLTIQRTEQRDSAMYRCAWGRGTGELFFGEGSRLTVL.

The CDR3 loop reads CASARENTEAFF. The CDR3 coding sequence is TGTGCCAGCGCGAGGGAGAACACTGAAGCTTTCTTT. The chain combines TRBV7-9 with TRBJ1-1; D call uncertain. This CDR3 contains 12 residues. Germline CDR1 is SEHNR and CDR2 is FQNEAQ (reference sequence). Trimming cost V 8 bases and J 1 base, with 8 bases left between them.

This rearrangement joins TRBV14 to TRBJ1-2; 8 nucleotides align to TRBD1. V lost 3 bases to trimming and J lost 8 bases; unmatched junction nucleotides: 11. This CDR3 comprises 15 residues. Germline-derived CDR1 and CDR2 are SGHDN and FVKESK. The CDR3 loop is CASSQASDRGLGYTF. The CDR3 DNA reads TGTGCCAGCAGCCAGGCGTCAGACAGGGGCTTGGGCTACACCTTC.

Of note for this clone: This CDR3 is also generated by other DNA sequences in the sample. J is TRBJ1-1 and V is TRBV29-1; D unclear. Germline V gives CDR1 SQVTM, CDR2 ANQGSEA. This CDR3 contains 11 residues. Trimming shortened V by 3 bases and J by 5 bases, and 7 bases separated the two germline ends. CDR3 sequence reads: CSVDGGTEAFF. The DNA for the CDR3 is TGCAGCGTTGATGGAGGGACTGAAGCTTTCTTT.

The rearrangement links TRBV9 to TRBJ1-2; no clear D gene. The CDR3 is made up of 13 amino acids. Germline V gene sequence: CDR1 SGDLS, CDR2 YYNGEE. Between the trimmed V and J ends, which lost 0 bases and 8 bases, there was a span of 11 bases. The chain's CDR3 is CASSVAVTWGYTF. The CDR3 DNA reads as TGTGCCAGCAGCGTAGCAGTTACGTGGGGCTACACCTTC.

As DNA, the CDR3 is TGCGCCAGCAGCCAAGGTCCGGGGCCGGCGGGCACCGGGGAGCTGTTTTTT. Its protein product is CASSQGPGPAGTGELFF. The chain combines TRBV4-1 with TRBJ2-2, with D perhaps being TRBD1 or TRBD2 (5 bases each). The CDR3 extends over 17 amino acids. V shed 1 base and J shed 4 bases, with 16 bases lying between them. The V gene's germline CDR1 is MGHRA and CDR2 YSYEKL.

This clone was counted between two and nine times. The chain joins TRBV4-1 to TRBJ2-3, with 8 bases that match TRBD2. Germline CDR1 reads MGHRA; CDR2 reads YSYEKL. The CDR3 consists of 17 residues. V lost 4 bases, J lost 0 bases, and 9 bases stayed unmatched. For the CDR3, the DNA is TGCGCCAGCAGCCCCACCGGGGGGGGTCTGAGCACAGATACGCAGTATTTT. It translates to CASSPTGGGLSTDTQYF.

Only a few counts were recorded for this clone. Germline is not matched at one junction end, which may reflect a read error. The V and J genes are TRBV5-1 and TRBJ2-7, with TRBD1 matching 8 bases. The CDR3 is made up of 15 amino acids. Germline CDR1 reads SGHRS; CDR2 reads YFSETQ. CDR3 in DNA: TGCGCCAGCAGATTGGAGGCAGGGGGCAGATACGAGCAGTACTTC. This sequence encodes CASRLEAGGRYEQYF. Drawing the rest from reference TRBV5-1 and TRBJ2-7, the complete variable domain is KAGVTQTPRYLIKTRGQQVTLSCSPISGHRSVSWYQQTPGQGLQFLFEYFSETQRNKGNFPGRFSGRQFSNSRSEMNVSTLELGDSALYLCASRLEAGGRYEQYFGPGTRLTVT.

This clone was detected a few times. This chain links TRBV19 with TRBJ1-1; D unclear. V lost 10 bases, J lost 4 bases, and 10 bases lay in between. The CDR3 runs 11 residues. Per germline, CDR1 LNHDA and CDR2 SQIVND (reference sequence). The CDR3 is CATYWGTEAFF. The CDR3 bases are TGTGCCACCTACTGGGGCACTGAAGCTTTCTTT.

This clone has only a few counts. The chain joins TRBV11-2 to TRBJ2-5, with D perhaps TRBD2 (6 bases). The CDR3 contains 14 residues. Trimming took 0 bases from V and 7 from J, leaving 12 bases between them. Germline V gene sequence: CDR1 SGHAT, CDR2 FQNNGV. Written as DNA, the CDR3 is TGTGCCAGCAGCTTAGAAGCGGGTCCCCGGACCCAGTACTTC. Encoded protein: CASSLEAGPRTQYF. The variable domain in full, with the rest retrieved from reference TRBV11-2 and TRBJ2-5, is EAGVAQSPRYKIIEKRQSVAFWCNPISGHATLYWYQQILGQGPKLLIQFQNNGVVDDSQLPKDRFSAERLKGVDSTLKIQPAKLEDSAVYLCASSLEAGPRTQYFGPGTRLLVL.

There are a few counts of this clone. V is TRBV30 and J is TRBJ1-1, with 9 bases aligning to TRBD1. From germline, CDR1 is GTSNPN and CDR2 SVGIG (reference sequence). This CDR3 spans 15 amino acids. Losses at the gene ends were 3 bases for V and 6 bases for J; bases not matched to a gene: 11. The DNA of the CDR3 is TGTGCCTGGAGACCCTTTTGGGACAGGGAAGCTGAAGCTTTCTTT. Translating it yields CAWRPFWDREAEAFF.

The chain couples TRBV27 to TRBJ2-1, with TRBD2 as a possible D gene (7 bases). The CDR3 runs to 14 residues. Looked up from germline, CDR1 is MNHEY and CDR2 is SMNVEV (reference sequence). V was shortened by 3 bases and J by 5 bases, with 11 bases between the two germline ends. As DNA, the CDR3 is TGTGCCAGCAGTTTGTACGGGGGGCACAATGAGCAGTTCTTC. Protein product: CASSLYGGHNEQFF.

This chain uses TRBV15 with TRBJ2-2, with D maybe TRBD1 (6 bases). The CDR3 totals 19 residues. V shed 2 bases and J shed 3 bases, with 22 bases lying between them. Germline V gene data show CDR1 as LNHNV and CDR2 as YYDKDF (reference sequence). CDR3 coding DNA: TGTGCCACCAGCAGACCAACCGGACAGACATTTCCCGACACCGGGGAGCTGTTTTTT. Translated: CATSRPTGQTFPDTGELFF.

This chain connects TRBV6-5 to TRBJ2-1; TRBD1 or TRBD2 may be the D gene (5 bases each). Germline CDR1 reads MNHEY; CDR2 reads SVGAGI. The V gene lost 0 bases and the J gene lost 5 bases, with 8 bases spanning the gap. The CDR3 spans 14 residues. CDR3 DNA: TGTGCCAGCAGTTACTCCGGGACCAACAATGAGCAGTTCTTC. Amino acid sequence: CASSYSGTNNEQFF.

The chain couples TRBV19 to TRBJ2-7; a weak D match, TRBD2 (7 bases). This CDR3 contains 14 residues. The V end was cut by 7 bases, the J end by 3 bases, with 16 bases between. The V gene's germline CDR1 is LNHDA and CDR2 SQIVND (reference sequence). CDR3 nucleotide sequence: TGTGCCAGTACCCCAAAGGGGGGGCGCTACGAGCAGTACTTC. It is translated as CASTPKGGRYEQYF.

Remarks on this clone: This same CDR3 is encoded by further DNA sequences in the sample. The V and J genes are TRBV11-2 and TRBJ2-7; D is unclear. The CDR3 length is 13 residues. With 5 bases removed from V and 2 bases from J, the gap between germline ends came to 10 bases. CDR1 SGHAT and CDR2 FQNNGV come from the germline V gene. CDR3 in amino acids: CASSLGPAYEQYF. CDR3 nucleotides: TGTGCCAGCAGCCTTGGGCCGGCCTACGAGCAGTACTTC.

In DNA, the CDR3 is TGCGCCAGCAGCTTCGGGACAGGGGTTCTCGAGCAGTACTTC. This sequence encodes CASSFGTGVLEQYF. The genes are TRBV5-1 and TRBJ2-7; 10 bases map to TRBD1. Germline trimming cut 2 bases from V and 6 bases from J; bases unmatched to any gene: 5. Germline CDR1 is SGHRS and CDR2 is YFSETQ. This CDR3 contains 14 residues.

The J gene is TRBJ1-1, the V gene TRBV5-4; D ambiguous. CDR1 and CDR2 from the germline V gene are SGHNT and YYREEE (reference sequence). V was pared by 5 bases and J by 3 bases, with 8 bases between. This CDR3 has 12 residues. The CDR3 spells CASSRGDTEAFF. CDR3 DNA sequence: TGTGCCAGCAGTCGGGGTGACACTGAAGCTTTCTTT.

V is TRBV15 and J is TRBJ2-5; D perhaps matches TRBD2 (6 bases). V was pared by 0 bases and J by 3 bases, with 14 bases between. The CDR3 contains 16 residues. CDR1 is LNHNV and CDR2 is YYDKDF in the germline V gene (reference sequence). CDR3: CATSRDRAGTEETQYF. DNA for the CDR3: TGTGCCACCAGCAGAGATAGGGCCGGGACTGAAGAGACCCAGTACTTC.

V gene TRBV20-1 combines with J gene TRBJ2-1, with D perhaps matching TRBD2 (5 bases). V dropped 4 bases and J dropped 5 bases, with 6 bases sitting between them. Germline values: CDR1 DFQATT, CDR2 SNEGSKA (reference sequence). The CDR3 has 11 residues. The CDR3 DNA is TGCAGTGCTATCGGGGACAATGAGCAGTTCTTC. Protein product: CSAIGDNEQFF.

V and J are TRBV6-1 and TRBJ2-7; 8 bases align to TRBD1. This CDR3 spans 17 amino acids. The trim removed 1 base at V and 2 bases at J, leaving 10 bases unmatched. Germline V CDR1 and CDR2: MNHNS, SASEGT. In DNA form, the CDR3 reads TGTGCCAGCAGTGAAGGTCCGGGACAGGCGATAACCTACGAGCAGTACTTC. Protein: CASSEGPGQAITYEQYF.

The V and J genes are TRBV7-9 and TRBJ1-4; D gene ambiguous. V dropped 5 bases and J dropped 3 bases, with 16 bases sitting between them. CDR3 length: 16 amino acids. The germline gives CDR1 SEHNR, CDR2 FQNEAQ (reference sequence). The CDR3 nucleotides are TGTGCCAGCAGCCCGTCAGGCCCGTTGGCTAATGAAAAACTGTTTTTT. It yields the protein CASSPSGPLANEKLFF. The full variable domain, in which reference TRBV7-9 and TRBJ1-4 provide the parts outside the CDR3, is DTGVSQNPRHKITKRGQNVTFRCDPISEHNRLYWYRQTLGQGPEFLTYFQNEAQLEKSRLLSDRFSAERPKGSFSTLEIQRTEQGDSAMYLCASSPSGPLANEKLFFGSGTQLSVL.

This clone has a handful of counts. V and J are TRBV13 and TRBJ1-2; a possible D gene is TRBD1 (5 bases). Germline CDR1 PRHDT, CDR2 FYEKMQ (reference sequence). This CDR3 is 14 amino acids long. V was trimmed by 3 bases and J by 6 bases, leaving 14 bases between them. In DNA form, the CDR3 reads TGTGCCAGCAGCTTCGAACAGGACCCTGATGGCTACACCTTC. Amino acids: CASSFEQDPDGYTF.

The chain is built from TRBV29-1 and TRBJ2-3; maybe TRBD1 (7 bases). The CDR3 sequence is 16 residues long. Germline CDR1 SQVTM, CDR2 ANQGSEA. Trimming stripped 3 bases from V and 4 bases from J, with 20 bases between. The CDR3, as DNA: TGCAGCGTTGACGGGGAGGCCAAGGGGGCATCAGATACGCAGTATTTT. Translating gives CSVDGEAKGASDTQYF.

The chain employs TRBV30 and TRBJ2-7, with TRBD2 identical over 9 bases. The germline V gene has CDR1 GTSNPN and CDR2 SVGIG (reference sequence). V was pared by 4 bases and J by 6 bases, with 7 bases of the junction left unmatched. There are 13 residues in the CDR3. The CDR3, as DNA: TGTGCCTGGATTGGGCGGGGGGGCCCCGAGCAGTACTTC. It encodes CAWIGRGGPEQYF.

V is TRBV29-1 and J is TRBJ1-2, with D hard to call. The CDR3 covers 11 residues. V was cut by 8 bases and J by 7 bases, with 14 bases left in between. CDR1 and CDR2 (germline): SQVTM, ANQGSEA. The CDR3 loop reads CSPTGLSGYTF. The CDR3 DNA is TGCAGCCCCACGGGGTTGAGTGGCTACACCTTC. The variable domain in full, with the rest retrieved from reference TRBV29-1 and TRBJ1-2, is SAVISQKPSRDICQRGTSLTIQCQVDSQVTMMFWYRQQPGQSLTLIATANQGSEATYESGFVIDKFPISRPNLTFSTLTVSNMSPEDSSIYLCSPTGLSGYTFGSGTRLTVV.

J is TRBJ2-1 and V is TRBV5-1; possible D gene TRBD2, 5 bases. Germline V gives CDR1 SGHRS, CDR2 YFSETQ. Trimming pared 5 bases from V and 9 bases from J, leaving 9 bases between. There are 11 residues in the CDR3. The CDR3 sequence is CASRQGSEQFF. CDR3 in DNA: TGCGCCAGCAGGCAAGGGAGTGAGCAGTTCTTC.

This chain connects TRBV5-6 to TRBJ2-7; D call uncertain. The CDR3 runs 13 residues. Germline loops: CDR1 SGHDT, CDR2 YYEEEE. V dropped 0 bases and J dropped 2 bases, with 6 bases sitting between them. CDR3 protein: CASSLEQTYEQYF. The CDR3 DNA sequence: TGTGCCAGCAGCTTGGAACAGACCTACGAGCAGTACTTC.